This entry concerns a single TCR beta chain. V trimming: 5 bases; J trimming: 2 bases; junction bases outside the gene matches: 6. The CDR3 loop spans 15 amino acids. The germline CDR1 and CDR2 sequences are SEHNR and FQNEAQ (reference sequence). Assay runs were performed at deep level. Each replicate PCR on the sorted subsets used 200 ng DNA (approximately 33,000 T cell genomes). Sequenced by immunoSEQ multiplex PCR; TCRdb stores in-frame clones only, minus some. Of 500,000 or so clones in the sample, roughly 95% were seen once. This record belongs to a study of shared clonotypes between healthy human individuals. Recent vaccinations or acute infections were absent in the healthy HIV-negative adult donors.

Sequenced: naive CD4+ T cells sorted from blood. Subset specified: CD45RA+ positively selected. This receptor was obtained from a woman between 25 and 40 years old in good health. The rearrangement uses TRBV7-9 and TRBJ2-4; TRBD1 agrees at 7 bases. The DNA for the CDR3 is TGTGCCAGCAGCAGTAGACAGGGAACCAAAAACATTCAGTACTTC. It is translated as CASSSRQGTKNIQYF.